Included here is one T cell receptor beta chain sequence, with context. The sample comes from a study of shared clonotypes between healthy human individuals. From germline, CDR1 is MDHEN and CDR2 SYDVKM. CDR3 length: 16 amino acids. Trimming shortened V by 6 bases and J by 2 bases, and 19 bases separated the two germline ends. Methods used by the authors: Owing to the provision of junction-only sequences devoid of quality scores by immunoSEQ, filtering differed. TCRdb's copy holds only in-frame clones and misses some; the assay was immunoSEQ multiplex PCR. Clonal size and the V and J genes are those of that table, whereas D and trimming came from the DNA. The sample yields about 510,000 clones, almost 80% seen once.

This clonotype was obtained from a woman in her 40s in good health. Some clones in this sample may be carry-over from other donors' samples. The material sequenced was PBMCs. The chain uses TRBV28 and TRBJ1-2, with D perhaps matching TRBD1 (6 bases). CDR3 bases: TGTGCCAGCAGCGAAGGGGGGGGCCACCAGAACTATGGCTACACCTTC. Amino acids: CASSEGGGHQNYGYTF.